The present T cell receptor beta chain was sequenced within a study of blood T cell repertoires in COVID-19. Looking at the study overall: PBMCs, B-cell-depleted T cells, or T cells provided the cDNA or gDNA that made up the material.

As handled by the study authors: Reference gene primer amplification gave estimated nucleated cell counts. TCRdb's copy holds only in-frame clones and misses some; the assay was immunoSEQ multiplex PCR. Clone size and the V and J calls come from that table; the DNA yielded D and trimming. The sample yields tens of thousands of clones, 80% to 95% seen once. Material: peripheral blood. The clonotype originates from a human donor in a cohort sampled during active COVID-19.

CDR3: CASSFLRRTSGTMEQYF. The CDR3 nucleotides read TGTGCCAGCAGCTTTCTCAGAAGGACTAGCGGTACGATGGAGCAGTACTTC. V is TRBV7-9 and J is TRBJ2-7; 10 bases are shared with TRBD2. This CDR3 is 17 amino acids long. The germline CDR1 and CDR2 sequences are SEHNR and FQNEAQ (reference sequence). Germline trimming cut 3 bases from V and 7 bases from J; bases unmatched to any gene: 15.